Below, 17 T cell receptor beta chains from the same sample are listed, as sequenced in a study of blood T cell repertoires in COVID-19. Sequencing was performed with immunoSEQ multiplex PCR; in TCRdb, only in-frame clones are kept and a portion is missing. This sample has roughly 150,000 clones; around 89% occur once, and the top ten carry approximately 3%. The sequenced material came from peripheral blood. These TCRs come from a man between 60 and 75 years old with acute or convalescent COVID-19.

This chain links TRBV10-1 with TRBJ1-3; TRBD1 aligns across 7 bases. CDR1 and CDR2 (germline): WNHNN, SYGVQD (reference sequence). Unmatched junction bases numbered 6, after V lost 8 bases and J lost 2 bases. CDR3 length: 14 amino acids. CDR3 amino acids: CASGIDRAGNTIYF. The CDR3 DNA is TGCGCCAGCGGGATCGACAGGGCTGGAAACACCATATATTTT.

V is TRBV11-1 and J is TRBJ1-6; D remains ambiguous. The CDR3 is 15 amino acids. V was cut by 3 bases and J by 0 bases, with 6 bases left in between. The V gene's germline CDR1 is SGHAT and CDR2 FQDESV (reference sequence). The CDR3 DNA sequence: TGTGCCAGCAGCTTCCGGAGCTCCTATAATTCACCCCTCCACTTT. It encodes CASSFRSSYNSPLHF.

The chain joins TRBV30 to TRBJ1-1; TRBD1 aligns across 7 bases. The CDR3 sequence is 13 residues long. Germline-derived CDR1 and CDR2 are GTSNPN and SVGIG (reference sequence). V lost 4 bases to trimming and J lost 10 bases; unmatched junction nucleotides: 12. CDR3 protein: CAWTLTGRTGAFF. The CDR3 region has the DNA TGTGCCTGGACTTTGACAGGGCGGACGGGAGCTTTCTTT.

This sequence joins TRBV11-2 and TRBJ2-7; 16 bases align to TRBD2. This CDR3 is built from 17 residues. CDR1 and CDR2 from the germline V gene are SGHAT and FQNNGV. V lost 7 bases to trimming and J lost 1 base; unmatched junction nucleotides: 7. The CDR3 nucleotides read TGTGCCAGCACCTCGGGACTAGCGGGGGGGCGATCCTACGAGCAGTACTTC. It specifies CASTSGLAGGRSYEQYF.

V is TRBV7-2 and J is TRBJ1-4; unclear D gene. Germline V gene lookup returns CDR1 SGHTA and CDR2 FQGNSA. The V end lost 5 bases, the J end lost 0 bases, and 4 bases lay between the germline ends. The CDR3 runs to 13 residues. CDR3 DNA: TGTGCCAGCAGCCGGGCAACTAATGAAAAACTGTTTTTT. Its protein is CASSRATNEKLFF.

This chain uses TRBV6-4 with TRBJ2-3; no clear D gene. V lost 3 bases, J lost 8 bases, and 6 bases lay in between. The CDR3 is 11 residues long. Germline lookup yields CDR1 MRHNA and CDR2 SNTAGT. The CDR3 DNA follows: TGTGCCAGCAGTGATGCGTTTACGCAGTATTTT. It codes for CASSDAFTQYF.

On this clone itself: The DNA is left out, because the CDR3 cannot be placed on it with certainty; the CDR3 is given as TCRdb lists it. The chain has TRBV12-3 or TRBV12-4 and TRBJ1-1; the table names TRBD1, a call not compared with the DNA. The CDR3 comprises 11 residues, both ends counted. Here the CDR3 reads CASSWGQGSFF.

The chain links TRBV7-9 to TRBJ1-6; no firm D call. CDR1 SEHNR and CDR2 FQNEAQ come from the germline V gene (reference sequence). The CDR3 runs 15 residues. Trimming removed 5 bases at V and 7 bases at J, with 15 bases between. DNA for the CDR3: TGTGCCAGCAGCAATTTGGAGGGCGCGAATTCACCCCTCCACTTT. Encoded protein: CASSNLEGANSPLHF.

The J gene is TRBJ1-2, the V gene TRBV5-4, with a weak D call TRBD1 (6 bases). Germline V gene sequence: CDR1 SGHNT, CDR2 YYREEE (reference sequence). Trimming shortened V by 2 bases and J by 2 bases, and 28 bases separated the two germline ends. This CDR3 has 20 residues. CDR3 nucleotides: TGTGCCAGCAGCTTCCCCCGCAGGGGACCAAGGATTTCCCCCAACTATGGCTACACCTTC. It is translated as CASSFPRRGPRISPNYGYTF.

The V and J genes are TRBV6-4 and TRBJ2-3; TRBD2 might be the D (6 bases). The CDR3 covers 13 residues. CDR1 and CDR2 (germline): MRHNA, SNTAGT. V dropped 0 bases and J dropped 7 bases, with 8 bases sitting between them. The CDR3 reads CASSDSDYNTQYF. CDR3 bases: TGTGCCAGCAGTGACTCGGACTACAATACGCAGTATTTT.

The chain uses TRBV10-2 and TRBJ1-1; 7 bases line up with TRBD1. This CDR3 has 11 residues. Per germline, CDR1 WSHSY and CDR2 SAAADI. V was clipped by 7 bases and J by 8 bases; unmatched bases: 4. Here the CDR3 DNA reads TGCGCCAGCATCCAGGGGGTAGAAGCTTTCTTT. Protein: CASIQGVEAFF.

This chain links TRBV6-5 with TRBJ2-2, with no clear D. This CDR3 comprises 13 residues. V was cut by 5 bases and J by 5 bases, with 9 bases left in between. Germline CDR1 is MNHEY and CDR2 is SVGAGI. DNA of the CDR3: TGTGCCAGCAGTCAGGAATGGACCGGGGAGCTGTTTTTT. Amino acids: CASSQEWTGELFF.

The chain is built from TRBV18 and TRBJ1-4; 9 bases fit TRBD1. The V and J ends lost 3 bases and 7 bases, in that order; junction bases with no gene match: 9. CDR1 is KGHSH and CDR2 is LQKENI in the germline V gene. This CDR3 has 16 residues. The CDR3 sequence: CASSPFSPTGGEKLFF. The CDR3 nucleotides read TGTGCCAGCTCACCGTTTTCCCCGACAGGGGGTGAAAAACTGTTTTTT.

This rearrangement joins TRBV28 to TRBJ2-7; 10 nucleotides agree with TRBD1. This CDR3 has 14 residues. Germline lookup yields CDR1 MDHEN and CDR2 SYDVKM. Unmatched junction bases numbered 5, after V lost 9 bases and J lost 0 bases. The CDR3, as DNA: TGTGCCAGTTTCGGGACAGGGGCCTCCTACGAGCAGTACTTC. It yields the protein CASFGTGASYEQYF.

The CDR3 DNA sequence: TGTGCCAGCAGTGACAGGGGATCGAGGACCGGGGAGCTGTTTTTT. This codes for CASSDRGSRTGELFF. V gene TRBV2 combines with J gene TRBJ2-2, with D maybe TRBD1 (6 bases). The germline V gene encodes CDR1 SNHLY and CDR2 FYNNEI. CDR3 length: 15 amino acids. V lost 3 bases and J 5 bases, leaving 13 bases between the germline ends.

The rearrangement uses TRBV3-1 (or the pseudogene TRBV3-2) and TRBJ2-3; D is possibly TRBD2 (5 bases). Germline assignment: CDR1 LGHDT and CDR2 YNNKEL (reference sequence). Trimming left V 6 bases short and J 4 bases short, with 20 bases between. CDR3 size: 16 residues. CDR3 bases: TGTGCCAGCAGGCCCGTCAGAGGGTCTGTCCCAGATACGCAGTATTTT. It is translated as CASRPVRGSVPDTQYF.

CDR3 nucleotide sequence: TGTGCCAGCAGCCCGCGGACAGCGGCCTATGGCTACACCTTC. Protein: CASSPRTAAYGYTF. V usage is TRBV3-1 (or the pseudogene TRBV3-2) and J usage is TRBJ1-2; possibly TRBD1 for D (6 bases). This CDR3 spans 14 amino acids. The V gene's germline CDR1 is LGHDT and CDR2 YNNKEL (reference sequence). Between the trimmed V and J ends, which lost 4 bases and 4 bases, there was a span of 13 bases.